This is a list of T cell receptor beta chains from one sample in a study of cytomegalovirus exposure and HLA in healthy donors. The protocol was immunoSEQ multiplex PCR, while the TCRdb copy is restricted to in-frame clones and leaves out a portion. Among about 150,000 clones listed, 70% were seen once. The specimen sequenced was PBMCs. These receptors originate from a woman aged 55-69 years in good health and CMV-seropositive. CDR3s include the opening cysteine and the closing phenylalanine or tryptophan. Each record gives: clone size, D gene, V gene, J gene, CDR3 DNA, CDR3 protein. D genes are given only for firm matches. Not every row has a clone size; where given, it reads once, few, many or a size class.

-	-	TRBV6-5	TRBJ1-1	TGTGCCAGCAGTTACTCTCTACAGGGTAACACTGAAGCTTTCTTT	CASSYSLQGNTEAFF
-	-	TRBV9	TRBJ2-5	TGTGCCAGCAGCGTAGCACCAACAGGGAAAGAGACCCAGTACTTC	CASSVAPTGKETQYF
-	TRBD2	TRBV2	TRBJ2-1	TGTGCCAGCACACCCGGGACTAGCGTTTACAATGAGCAGTTCTTC	CASTPGTSVYNEQFF
-	TRBD1	TRBV2	TRBJ2-3	TGTGCCAGCAGCGTACCCAGGGGGAACACAGATACGCAGTATTTT	CASSVPRGNTDTQYF
-	-	TRBV16	TRBJ2-7	TGTGCCAGCAGCCAATGGGCCGCTGCGGGCGAGCAGTACTTC	CASSQWAAAGEQYF
-	TRBD1	TRBV6-6	TRBJ1-2	TGTGCCAGCAGTTACCGGACAGGGAGATATGGCTACACCTTC	CASSYRTGRYGYTF
-	-	TRBV6-1	TRBJ2-7	TGTGCCAGCAGTGGACCGCGGGAGCAGTACTTC	CASSGPREQYF
-	-	TRBV29-1	TRBJ2-7	TGCAGCGTTGAGGACACCTACTACGAGCAGTACTTC	CSVEDTYYEQYF
-	-	TRBV18	TRBJ2-2	TGTGCCAGCTCACCACGAACAGGTCGGAACACCGGGGAGCTGTTTTTT	CASSPRTGRNTGELFF
-	-	TRBV6-1	TRBJ2-2	TGTGCCGAGAAGGAGGCGTCGAACACCGGGGAGCTGTTTTTT	CAEKEASNTGELFF
-	TRBD2	TRBV2	TRBJ2-2	TGTGCCAGCAGTGAACGCAGCGGGAGAACGGCCGGGGAGCTGTTTTTT	CASSERSGRTAGELFF
-	-	TRBV18	TRBJ1-4	TGTGCCAGCTCCACGGGACATGGAGAAAAACTGTTTTTT	CASSTGHGEKLFF
once	-	TRBV29-1	TRBJ2-7	TGCAGCGTTGAAGAGCACACGCCGATGGGGGGGCAGTACTTC	CSVEEHTPMGGQYF
-	-	TRBV29-1	TRBJ1-1	TGCAGCGTTCGAAAAACTACCGGGACACCGAACACTGAAGCTTTCTTT	CSVRKTTGTPNTEAFF
-	-	TRBV9	TRBJ1-1	TGTGCCAGCAGCTCCAGCCGTGGACAGTACACTGAAGCTTTCTTT	CASSSSRGQYTEAFF
-	TRBD2	TRBV10-3	TRBJ2-7	TGTGCCATCAGCATCGGGGAGGGGTCAGGCGAGCAGTACTTC	CAISIGEGSGEQYF
-	TRBD1	TRBV2	TRBJ1-1	TGTGCCAGCAGCTACGGGACAGGGCGAGACACTGAAGCTTTCTTT	CASSYGTGRDTEAFF
-	-	TRBV27	TRBJ2-2	TGTGCCAGCGAGGGCACCGGGGAGCTGTTTTTT	CASEGTGELFF
-	TRBD1	TRBV6-1	TRBJ1-2	TGTGCCAGCAGTCCCGGACAGGGCAGGAATGGCTACACCTTC	CASSPGQGRNGYTF
-	TRBD1	TRBV5-1	TRBJ1-5	TGCGCCAGCAGCTTACAGGGGGATCAGCCCCAGCATTTT	CASSLQGDQPQHF
few	-	TRBV19	TRBJ2-3	TGTGCCAGTAGTATCGGCAATAGCGGCACAGATACGCAGTATTTT	CASSIGNSGTDTQYF
-	TRBD1	TRBV29-1	TRBJ1-1	TGCAGCGTAGAGGACAGGGTGAACACTGAAGCTTTCTTT	CSVEDRVNTEAFF
-	TRBD2	TRBV30	TRBJ2-7	TGTGCCTGGAGTCGAACAACTAGCGGGAGCTCCTACGAGCAGTACTTC	CAWSRTTSGSSYEQYF
-	-	TRBV19	TRBJ1-1	TGTGCCAGTAGTTCGGGACTCCCGAGAACTGAAGCTTTCTTT	CASSSGLPRTEAFF
-	TRBD1	TRBV28	TRBJ2-1	TGTGCCAGCAGTGCAACCGGGACAGGATACAATGAGCAGTTCTTC	CASSATGTGYNEQFF
-	-	TRBV5-4	TRBJ2-3	TGTGCCAGCAGCTTGCTACAGGGTCGAACAGATACGCAGTATTTT	CASSLLQGRTDTQYF
-	-	TRBV6-1	TRBJ1-2	TGTGCCAGCAGTGAACTGGACGGGGGCTATGGCTACACCTTC	CASSELDGGYGYTF
-	-	TRBV30	TRBJ1-4	TGTGCCTGGAGTACAGGGTCGAAGAATGAAAAACTGTTTTTT	CAWSTGSKNEKLFF
-	-	TRBV5-6	TRBJ1-2	TGTGCCAGCAGCTATGACAGTGACTATGGCTACACCTTC	CASSYDSDYGYTF
-	-	TRBV14	TRBJ1-2	TGTGCCAGCAGCCAAGGGGGACTGATCTATGGCTACACCTTC	CASSQGGLIYGYTF
few	-	TRBV12-5	TRBJ1-1	TGTGCTAGTGGTTTCCCAAGGGGGTCGGTTATTGAAGCTTTCTTT	CASGFPRGSVIEAFF
few	-	TRBV19	TRBJ1-5	TGTGCCAGCAAACTCGGGGTAGATCATCAGCCCCAGCATTTT	CASKLGVDHQPQHF
-	TRBD2	TRBV18	TRBJ2-3	TGTGCCAGCTCACCCCAGCGGGAGGCCACAGATACGCAGTATTTT	CASSPQREATDTQYF
-	TRBD2	TRBV6-6	TRBJ2-5	TGTGCCAGCAGAACAGGGACTAGCGGGAGAGCCGAGACCCAGTACTTC	CASRTGTSGRAETQYF
-	-	TRBV28	TRBJ2-5	TGTGCCAGCAGATCCACGCTAGCGAGAGAGACCCAGTACTTC	CASRSTLARETQYF
-	-	TRBV11-2	TRBJ1-2	TGTGCCAGCAGCTTGGACAGCCCCTATGGCTACACCTTC	CASSLDSPYGYTF
-	-	TRBV28	TRBJ1-4	TGTGCCAGCAGTTTAACTGCAACTAATGAAAAACTGTTTTTT	CASSLTATNEKLFF
-	TRBD1	TRBV11-1	TRBJ2-5	TGTGCCAGCAGCCCCGGGACAGGGGGCTTGGAGACCCAGTACTTC	CASSPGTGGLETQYF
-	-	TRBV28	TRBJ1-2	TGTGCCAGCAGTACGATAGGACGGGGTAACTATGGCTACACCTTC	CASSTIGRGNYGYTF
few	-	TRBV19	TRBJ2-7	TGTGCCAGTAGTACACAGGGTGGGCCCTACGAGCAGTACTTC	CASSTQGGPYEQYF
-	TRBD1	TRBV5-1	TRBJ1-5	TGCGCCAGCAGCCCAGGACAGGCAAATCAGCCCCAGCATTTT	CASSPGQANQPQHF
-	TRBD2	TRBV18	TRBJ2-2	TGTGCCAGCTCATCACTAGCGGGAGTGAACACCGGGGAGCTGTTTTTT	CASSSLAGVNTGELFF
-	-	TRBV10-2	TRBJ1-1	TGCGCCAGCACGTTCACATATGGGAACACTGAAGCTTTCTTT	CASTFTYGNTEAFF
-	-	TRBV19	TRBJ1-5	TGTGCCAGTAGTGCGGGAGGCAATCAGCCCCAGCATTTT	CASSAGGNQPQHF
-	-	TRBV6-6	TRBJ2-3	TGTGCCAGCAGTTTGAACAGCCGCACAGATACGCAGTATTTT	CASSLNSRTDTQYF
-	TRBD1	TRBV18	TRBJ2-1	TGTGCCAGCTCACCAGCTACGACAGGGCTTCAAGGCAATGAGCAGTTCTTC	CASSPATTGLQGNEQFF
-	-	TRBV7-6	TRBJ1-1	TGTGCCAGCAGCTTAGTCGCGACAGGAGAAATTGAAGCTTTCTTT	CASSLVATGEIEAFF
-	-	TRBV29-1	TRBJ1-1	TGCAGCGTTCAGGGAGGTATGAACACTGAAGCTTTCTTT	CSVQGGMNTEAFF
many	-	TRBV19	TRBJ2-6	TGTGCCAGTAGTATCCCCGGCTCTGGGGCCAACGTCCTGACTTTC	CASSIPGSGANVLTF
-	TRBD1	TRBV18	TRBJ1-2	TGTGCCAGCTCACCACCGTCACAGGGGGGCTACACCTTC	CASSPPSQGGYTF
-	TRBD2	TRBV7-7	TRBJ2-3	TGTGCCAGCAGCTTAGGAATTTCTAGCGGAACGGCGGGAGATACGCAGTATTTT	CASSLGISSGTAGDTQYF
-	TRBD1	TRBV6-1	TRBJ2-7	TGTGCCAGCACCCCGACAGGGAGCTCCTACGAGCAGTACTTC	CASTPTGSSYEQYF
-	-	TRBV28	TRBJ1-1	TGTGCCAGCAGTTTTCAACAGTCTGAAGCTTTCTTT	CASSFQQSEAFF
-	-	TRBV19	TRBJ2-1	TGTGCCAGTAGTATAGGAGTCTATGAGCAGTTCTTC	CASSIGVYEQFF